This TCR beta chain emerged from a study of T cells in women clearing cervical HPV infection. Concerning this clone: Its antigen is not identified.

Study-level results: Repertoire richness, not evenness, was significantly elevated in CIN3+ cases versus controls.

TCR beta CDR3 amplified by multiplex PCR from approximately 1,200 ng genomic DNA. The assay was immunoSEQ multiplex PCR, and TCRdb's table has in-frame clones only and misses some. Reported are 45,000 to 50,000 clones; the ten largest clones contain 35%. The sample comprised blood buffy coat. The TCR was taken from a woman aged 18-70 years with a cervical HPV16 infection that either progressed to CIN3+ or cleared (not recorded which).

This chain's CDR3 is CASSLGAITEAFF. The CDR3 DNA, read in part, is TGTGCCAGCAGCTTAGGAGCGATCACTGAA. The V call is TRBV7-8, the J call TRBJ1-1; D is unresolved. The CDR3 is cut off 3 residues early in the read; its end comes from the germline J gene. Germline V gene lookup returns CDR1 SGHVS and CDR2 FQNEAQ. V was shortened by 1 base and J by 4 bases, with 7 bases between the two germline ends. This CDR3 comprises 13 residues.